The T cell receptor (beta chain) under discussion was sequenced for a study of radiation and T cells in renal cell carcinoma. Study at large: Nephrectomy followed 15 Gy stereotactic body radiation by 4 weeks.

Time point given: blood 2 weeks post-SBRT. Treatment described: 15 Gy SBRT to primary tumor, nephrectomy 4 weeks later. Blood was sampled at baseline, 2 weeks and 4 weeks after SBRT. Regarding the study as a whole: Without pretreatment biopsies, baseline tumor clonotype presence was undetermined.

This clone was counted ten times or more. What it recognizes is unknown. Assay used: immunoSEQ multiplex PCR; TCRdb lists only in-frame clones, some missing. Of around 130,000 clones detected, 81% appear once; the ten largest clones hold approximately 1.9%. Sequenced here: blood, sampled from a patient whose treatment included radiotherapy and nephrectomy. The clonotype was recovered from a woman aged 55-70 years with renal cell carcinoma.

The CDR3, as DNA: TGTGCCAGCAGGAGACAGGATTATGGCTACACCTTC. It specifies CASRRQDYGYTF. The chain carries TRBV6-1 and TRBJ1-2, with D perhaps matching TRBD1 (6 bases). The germline V gene encodes CDR1 MNHNS and CDR2 SASEGT. The CDR3 extends over 12 amino acids. The germline V and J ends were trimmed by 6 bases and 5 bases, with 10 bases remaining between them.